The 20 T cell receptor beta chains below all came from one sample that was sequenced in a study of blood T cells in healthy people across ages. PCR was performed a second time for about 7 to 11 cycles using a sample-barcoded 5' primer and a J-beta primer mix. One entry per CDR3 protein, called by TCRdb with MiXCR from the 5' RACE reads. The sample lists about 970,000 distinct CDR3 sequences, roughly half occurring once. The sequencing sample was made of blood. The receptors here all came from a woman aged 60 to 75 in good health.

J is TRBJ2-7 and V is TRBV20-1; 8 bases match TRBD1. The germline V gene has CDR1 DFQATT and CDR2 SNEGSKA (reference sequence). V lost 3 bases to trimming and J lost 5 bases; unmatched junction nucleotides: 18. The CDR3 length is 17 residues. The DNA for the CDR3 is TGCAGTGCTAGTAGGGACAGGTTTGAGAAATGGAGCGACGAGCAGTACTTC. Amino acids: CSASRDRFEKWSDEQYF.

This chain connects TRBV20-1 to TRBJ2-1; D gene unclear. Germline assignment: CDR1 DFQATT and CDR2 SNEGSKA (reference sequence). The CDR3 totals 12 residues. V gave up 0 bases and J gave up 7 bases, with 7 bases separating them. The CDR3 region has the DNA TGCAGTGCTAGAGATAAGGGAAATGAGCAGTTCTTC. It is translated as CSARDKGNEQFF.

The chain joins TRBV7-9 to TRBJ1-5; a weak D match, TRBD1 (5 bases). The germline gives CDR1 SEHNR, CDR2 FQNEAQ (reference sequence). This CDR3 has 13 residues. With 5 bases removed from V and 5 bases from J, the gap between germline ends came to 10 bases. The DNA for the CDR3 is TGTGCCAGCAGCCCAACAGGAGATCAGCCCCAGCATTTT. Its translation is CASSPTGDQPQHF.

This clonotype appeared a few times. The chain couples TRBV9 to TRBJ2-7; possibly TRBD1 or TRBD2 for D (6 bases each). The CDR3 spans 14 residues. V lost 6 bases, J lost 4 bases, and 17 bases lay in between. The germline V gene has CDR1 SGDLS and CDR2 YYNGEE. The CDR3 is CASNPGDKSYEQYF. CDR3 nucleotide sequence: TGTGCCAGCAACCCGGGGGACAAAAGTTACGAGCAGTACTTC.

The rearrangement links TRBV24-1 to TRBJ2-3, with 15 bases identical to TRBD2. Trimming took 1 base from V and 3 from J; bases not matched to a gene: 4. CDR3 length: 18 residues. Germline V gives CDR1 KGHDR, CDR2 SFDVKD. In DNA, the CDR3 is TGTGCCACCAGTGATTTAGGACTAGCGGGAGGGCTGACAGATACGCAGTATTTT. Translating it yields CATSDLGLAGGLTDTQYF.

The genes are TRBV20-1 and TRBJ2-7; the match to TRBD2 covers 12 bases. The germline V gene has CDR1 DFQATT and CDR2 SNEGSKA (reference sequence). This CDR3 contains 14 residues. V shed 6 bases and J 2 bases; nucleotides not matched to a gene: 5. As DNA, the CDR3 is TGCAGTGCGTTGACTAGCGGGGGTGCCTACGAGCAGTACTTC. Its translation: CSALTSGGAYEQYF.

This clonotype was picked up a small number of times. This chain joins TRBV28 and TRBJ2-3, with D tentatively TRBD2 (6 bases). The CDR3 consists of 13 residues. CDR1 is MDHEN, CDR2 SYDVKM, per germline. V dropped 8 bases and J dropped 7 bases, with 16 bases sitting between them. CDR3 in DNA: TGTGCCAGCCACGAGAGGAGGGAAAATACGCAGTATTTT. Amino acid sequence: CASHERRENTQYF. The entire variable domain, with the rest obtained from reference TRBV28 and TRBJ2-3, is as follows: DVKVTQSSRYLVKRTGEKVFLECVQDMDHENMFWYRQDPGLGLRLIYFSYDVKMKEKGDIPEGYSVSREKKERFSLILESASTNQTSMYLCASHERRENTQYFGPGTRLTVL.

V and J are TRBV6-6 and TRBJ1-2; unclear D gene. CDR1 MNHNY and CDR2 SVGAGI come from the germline V gene (reference sequence). The V and J ends lost 4 bases and 7 bases respectively, with 10 bases between them. This CDR3 spans 12 amino acids. The CDR3 sequence: CASSSGLSGYTF. In DNA form, the CDR3 reads TGTGCCAGCAGTTCCGGACTCTCTGGCTACACCTTC.

This clonotype was observed a few times. The rearrangement uses TRBV29-1 and TRBJ2-7; TRBD2 agrees at 11 bases. Losses at the gene ends were 6 bases for V and 7 bases for J; bases not matched to a gene: 14. Germline CDR1 SQVTM, CDR2 ANQGSEA. The CDR3 is made up of 15 amino acids. CDR3 residues: CSVRQRALAGDEQYF. The CDR3, as DNA: TGCAGCGTACGTCAGAGGGCACTAGCGGGAGATGAGCAGTACTTC.

This chain links TRBV4-2 with TRBJ2-1, with TRBD2 identical over 10 bases. Germline assignment: CDR1 LGHNA and CDR2 YNFKEQ. The V segment lost 0 bases and the J segment 8 bases; nucleotides outside the gene matches: 13. The CDR3 is made up of 18 amino acids. The CDR3 DNA reads TGTGCCAGCAGCCAAGATCTCGCTAGCGGGAGTTATGCCGATGAGCAGTTCTTC. As protein: CASSQDLASGSYADEQFF.

The J gene is TRBJ2-2, the V gene TRBV9, with D perhaps TRBD2 (8 bases). Germline assignment: CDR1 SGDLS and CDR2 YYNGEE. This CDR3 region has 17 residues. The V gene lost 6 bases and the J gene lost 5 bases, with 23 bases spanning the gap. The CDR3 nucleotides are TGTGCCAGCAAGGGAGCGGGAGAACCCAGGGGGACCGGGGAGCTGTTTTTT. It encodes CASKGAGEPRGTGELFF.

The chain has TRBV4-1 and TRBJ2-5, with TRBD2 matching 8 bases. The CDR3 sequence is 17 residues long. V lost 0 bases to trimming and J lost 4 bases; unmatched junction nucleotides: 10. CDR1 is MGHRA, CDR2 YSYEKL, per germline. The CDR3 nucleotides read TGCGCCAGCAGCCAAGATCCCCCCCTAGCGGGCTCAGAGACCCAGTACTTC. Amino acid sequence: CASSQDPPLAGSETQYF.

This chain uses TRBV20-1 with TRBJ2-1, with 10 bases that match TRBD2. Per the germline V gene, CDR1 is DFQATT and CDR2 is SNEGSKA (reference sequence). V shed 1 base and J 2 bases; nucleotides not matched to a gene: 8. The CDR3 is 17 amino acids. The CDR3 spells CSARVPSGRVPYNEQFF. The CDR3 nucleotides read TGCAGTGCTAGAGTCCCTAGCGGGAGAGTCCCCTACAATGAGCAGTTCTTC.

The chain joins TRBV12-3 or TRBV12-4 to TRBJ2-1; TRBD2 matches 9 bases. There are 18 residues in the CDR3. The trim removed 1 base at V and 9 bases at J, leaving 16 bases unmatched. CDR3 nucleotide sequence: TGTGCCAGCAGTTTAGAGGGTGGTTTAGCGGGAGTCTCCGGTGAGCAGTTCTTC. It is translated as CASSLEGGLAGVSGEQFF.

This chain links TRBV10-3 with TRBJ2-1, with D unclear. Trimming took 11 bases from V and 0 from J, leaving 14 bases between them. Germline V gene lookup returns CDR1 ENHRY and CDR2 SYGVKD. There are 14 residues in the CDR3. CDR3 sequence (DNA): TGTGCCGCCGCGTTGCTTGACTCCTACAATGAGCAGTTCTTC. Its protein product is CAAALLDSYNEQFF.

The chain links TRBV6-2 or TRBV6-3 to TRBJ2-1, with TRBD2 matching 8 bases. Germline CDR1 MNHEY, CDR2 SVGEGT. The CDR3 is 16 residues long. V was clipped by 8 bases and J by 6 bases; unmatched bases: 15. CDR3: CASSREDSGRLNEQFF. DNA of the CDR3: TGTGCCAGCTCCCGGGAAGACAGCGGGAGACTCAATGAGCAGTTCTTC.

This clonotype was recorded a few times. The genes are TRBV5-1 and TRBJ2-5; the D is unclear. Trimming removed 0 bases from V and 5 bases from J, with 14 bases in between. CDR3 size: 15 residues. Germline V CDR1 and CDR2: SGHRS, YFSETQ. CDR3 sequence: CASSLGGRTMETQYF. CDR3 nucleotide sequence: TGCGCCAGCAGCTTGGGAGGTAGGACCATGGAGACCCAGTACTTC.

The CDR3 sequence: CSVAGPRLGEQFF. The DNA of the CDR3 is TGCAGCGTTGCAGGCCCCCGCCTAGGTGAGCAGTTCTTC. The chain recombines TRBV29-1 with TRBJ2-1, with D hard to call. The germline V gene encodes CDR1 SQVTM and CDR2 ANQGSEA. The ends were cut back, 4 bases at V and 9 bases at J, with 16 bases in the middle. This CDR3 comprises 13 residues.

The count of this clonotype is one. CDR3 in amino acids: CASSSQRELTDTQYF. In nucleotides, the CDR3 is TGTGCCAGCAGTTCCCAGCGGGAGTTGACAGATACGCAGTATTTT. The rearrangement uses TRBV2 and TRBJ2-3; TRBD2 agrees at 8 bases. V was clipped by 5 bases and J by 3 bases; unmatched bases: 7. The CDR3 is 15 amino acids. Per the germline V gene, CDR1 is SNHLY and CDR2 is FYNNEI.

In this sample, this clonotype turned up many times. The chain uses TRBV10-2 and TRBJ1-1; the match to TRBD1 covers 7 bases. The CDR3 runs to 14 residues. Germline V CDR1 and CDR2: WSHSY, SAAADI. V shed 3 bases and J 3 bases; nucleotides not matched to a gene: 4. The CDR3 sequence is CASSDDRVHTEAFF. CDR3 sequence (DNA): TGCGCCAGCAGTGATGACAGGGTGCACACTGAAGCTTTCTTT.